The 21 T cell receptor beta chains in this list originate from one sample, sequenced in a study of a mutant IDH1 vaccine in newly diagnosed glioma. Their antigens are not known. The method was immunoSEQ multiplex PCR; TCRdb's version includes in-frame clones alone and lacks a portion of them. The table shows 35,000 to 45,000 clones, with roughly nine tenths occurring only once. The sample's time point: week 35, safety follow-up. Topical imiquimod accompanied each vaccine dose, which consisted of 300 ug of mutant IDH1 20-mer peptide. The sample consisted of PBMCs, taken from a glioma patient whose treatment included an IDH1 peptide vaccine. The source of these receptors is a middle-aged man with glioma.

This clone appeared a single time. The chain recombines TRBV5-5 with TRBJ2-4; 9 positions agree with TRBD1. There are 15 residues in the CDR3. V dropped 0 bases and J dropped 9; count of bases not matched to a gene: 7. The germline CDR1 and CDR2 sequences are SGHKS and YYEKEE (reference sequence). CDR3: CASSLVGTGLAIQYF. The DNA of the CDR3 is TGTGCCAGCAGCTTGGTCGGGACAGGGCTGGCCATTCAGTACTTC.

This rearrangement joins TRBV9 to TRBJ2-1; the D call may be TRBD1 or TRBD2 (6 bases each). There are 15 residues in the CDR3. V was trimmed by 4 bases and J by 6 bases, leaving 17 bases between them. CDR1 is SGDLS and CDR2 is YYNGEE in the germline V gene. CDR3 sequence reads: CASSLAGTPSNEQFF. DNA of the CDR3: TGTGCCAGCAGCCTCGCGGGGACACCATCCAATGAGCAGTTCTTC.

The chain has TRBV30 and TRBJ1-4; D is unclear. Trimming pared 5 bases from V and 8 bases from J, leaving 9 bases between. CDR3 length: 11 amino acids. The V gene's germline CDR1 is GTSNPN and CDR2 SVGIG (reference sequence). The DNA of the CDR3 is TGTGCCTGGGGCTACGGGGAAAAACTGTTTTTT. Residues: CAWGYGEKLFF.

The rearrangement joins TRBV4-2 to TRBJ2-7; 9 bases are a match to TRBD1. CDR3 length equals 15 residues. Trimming removed 1 base from V and 3 bases from J; junction bases left unmatched: 4. In germline, CDR1 is LGHNA, CDR2 YNFKEQ. The CDR3 is CASSQGRTGVYEQYF. The CDR3 DNA follows: TGTGCCAGCAGCCAAGGCCGGACAGGGGTCTACGAGCAGTACTTC.

The chain uses TRBV10-3 and TRBJ1-3, with TRBD1 matching over 8 bases. V gave up 2 bases and J gave up 0 bases; unmatched junction bases: 3. This CDR3 has 16 residues. Germline-derived CDR1 and CDR2 are ENHRY and SYGVKD. The CDR3 nucleotides read TGTGCCATCAGTGAGGGACAGGGCTACTCTGGAAACACCATATATTTT. Translated, it gives CAISEGQGYSGNTIYF.

V usage is TRBV6-6 and J usage is TRBJ1-2, with 7 bases that match TRBD1. This CDR3 has 15 residues. The trim removed 5 bases at V and 4 bases at J, leaving 10 bases unmatched. Germline assignment: CDR1 MNHNY and CDR2 SVGAGI (reference sequence). The CDR3 reads CASSPGTAQSYGYTF. The CDR3 DNA reads TGTGCCAGCAGTCCCGGGACAGCTCAGAGCTATGGCTACACCTTC.

There are a few counts of this clone. The chain carries TRBV10-3 and TRBJ1-1; D call uncertain. Trimming shortened V by 3 bases and J by 3 bases, and 2 bases separated the two germline ends. The V gene's germline CDR1 is ENHRY and CDR2 SYGVKD. There are 11 residues in the CDR3. The CDR3 reads CAISEHTEAFF. CDR3 bases: TGTGCCATCAGTGAACACACTGAAGCTTTCTTT.

The rearrangement uses TRBV5-8 and TRBJ2-2, with a tentative D call TRBD1 (5 bases). Trimming left V 4 bases short and J 3 bases short, with 19 bases between. The CDR3 spans 17 residues. Germline V gene data show CDR1 as SGHTS and CDR2 as YDEGEE. CDR3 DNA sequence: TGTGCCAGCAGCCCAGGAAGGGGCAGGGCCGACACCGGGGAGCTGTTTTTT. Amino acid sequence: CASSPGRGRADTGELFF. The whole variable domain, remainder taken from reference TRBV5-8 and TRBJ2-2, is EAGVTQSPTHLIKTRGQQATLRCSPISGHTSVYWYQQALGLGLQFLLWYDEGEERNRGNFPPRFSGRQFPNYSSELNVNALELEDSALYLCASSPGRGRADTGELFFGEGSRLTVL.

The chain has TRBV7-3 and TRBJ2-5; D uncertain. The CDR3 covers 17 residues. CDR1 is SGHTA and CDR2 is FQGTGA in the germline V gene. V lost 6 bases, J lost 1 base, and 21 bases lay in between. The CDR3 nucleotides read TGTGCCAGCAGTTTCATGACACACGAAGAACCCCAAGAGACCCAGTACTTC. It yields the protein CASSFMTHEEPQETQYF.

The chain has TRBV4-3 and TRBJ1-3; no clear D gene. The CDR3 consists of 16 residues. Germline-derived CDR1 and CDR2 are LGHNA and YSLEER. Trimming took 0 bases from V and 0 from J, leaving 9 bases between them. In nucleotides, the CDR3 is TGCGCCAGCAGCCAAGATAGCCCGAACTCTGGAAACACCATATATTTT. It yields the protein CASSQDSPNSGNTIYF.

The chain combines TRBV27 with TRBJ2-2; 8 bases match TRBD1. J lost 6 bases, V lost 2 bases, and 20 bases had no gene match. The CDR3 extends over 20 amino acids. Germline CDR1 is MNHEY and CDR2 is SMNVEV (reference sequence). CDR3: CASSLNDQGRTRGQPGELFF. The DNA for the CDR3 is TGTGCCAGCAGTTTAAACGATCAAGGGAGAACCAGGGGGCAACCCGGGGAGCTGTTTTTT.

The V call is TRBV28, the J call TRBJ1-2; unclear D gene. V lost 6 bases to trimming and J lost 1 base, with 12 bases between them. The CDR3 has 14 residues. Germline CDR1 is MDHEN and CDR2 is SYDVKM. The CDR3 bases are TGTGCCAGCAGACCTATACAGTTTAACTATGGCTACACCTTC. Translated, it gives CASRPIQFNYGYTF.

V and J are TRBV19 and TRBJ2-6, with D unresolved. V lost 4 bases to trimming and J lost 4 bases, with 8 bases between them. The CDR3 spans 14 residues. The germline gives CDR1 LNHDA, CDR2 SQIVND (reference sequence). Here the CDR3 reads CASSKGNGANVLTF. Here the CDR3 DNA reads TGTGCCAGTAGTAAAGGGAACGGGGCCAACGTCCTGACTTTC.

V gene TRBV10-1 combines with J gene TRBJ1-1; tentatively, D is TRBD1 (5 bases). Trimming removed 5 bases at V and 4 bases at J, with 11 bases between. This CDR3 contains 13 residues. CDR1 is WNHNN, CDR2 SYGVQD, per germline (reference sequence). CDR3 residues: CASSTGTATEAFF. The CDR3 DNA is TGCGCCAGCAGTACCGGGACCGCCACTGAAGCTTTCTTT.

This clone has a single count. V usage is TRBV4-2 and J usage is TRBJ2-7; D may be TRBD2 (6 bases). This CDR3 comprises 16 residues. The V end lost 1 base, the J end lost 2 bases, and 15 bases lay between the germline ends. Germline CDR1 is LGHNA and CDR2 is YNFKEQ. CDR3 nucleotide sequence: TGTGCCAGCAGCCAAGTCGGGTACGGGAGAACCTACGAGCAGTACTTC. Translated, it gives CASSQVGYGRTYEQYF.

This chain links TRBV10-3 with TRBJ1-6; TRBD1 aligns across 9 bases. With V trimmed by 3 bases and J by 9 bases, 3 bases remained unmatched. CDR3 size: 14 residues. Per germline, CDR1 ENHRY and CDR2 SYGVKD. CDR3 sequence reads: CAISDDRGVSPLHF. As DNA, the CDR3 is TGTGCCATCAGTGACGACAGGGGGGTTTCACCCCTCCACTTT.

The chain joins TRBV6-4 to TRBJ1-2, with TRBD1 identical over 10 bases. The CDR3 length is 14 residues. Trimming cost V 6 bases and J 7 bases; bases outside gene matches: 8. Per germline, CDR1 MRHNA and CDR2 SNTAGT. DNA for the CDR3: TGTGCCAGCAGCGAATCGACAGGGGGCGGTGGCTACACCTTC. Translation gives CASSESTGGGGYTF.

This sequence joins TRBV30 and TRBJ1-5; D might be TRBD1 (5 bases). V lost 0 bases and J lost 5, with 8 bases in between. This CDR3 spans 13 amino acids. Germline values: CDR1 GTSNPN, CDR2 SVGIG (reference sequence). The CDR3 reads CAWSVGGDQPQHF. The CDR3 DNA reads as TGTGCCTGGAGTGTGGGGGGGGATCAGCCCCAGCATTTT.

The V gene is TRBV7-9, the J gene TRBJ2-3; 8 nucleotides match TRBD1. The CDR3 has 15 amino acids. Per germline, CDR1 SEHNR and CDR2 FQNEAQ (reference sequence). The V and J ends lost 2 bases and 6 bases, in that order; junction bases with no gene match: 7. The CDR3 here is CASSLIGQGVDTQYF. The CDR3, as DNA: TGTGCCAGCAGCTTAATTGGACAGGGCGTTGATACGCAGTATTTT.

This clone was detected a few times. The identical CDR3 is also encoded by other nucleotide sequences in the sample. The chain recombines TRBV28 with TRBJ1-1; D ambiguous. Trimming removed 5 bases at V and 1 base at J, with 11 bases between. Germline loops: CDR1 MDHEN, CDR2 SYDVKM. CDR3 size: 14 residues. The CDR3 region is CASSLGEANTEAFF. The CDR3 coding sequence is TGTGCCAGCAGTCTCGGGGAGGCGAACACTGAAGCTTTCTTT.

The chain links TRBV4-1 to TRBJ2-7, with D possibly being TRBD1 (6 bases). The CDR3 totals 18 residues. Germline values: CDR1 MGHRA, CDR2 YSYEKL. Trimming removed 3 bases from V and 8 bases from J, with 29 bases in between. This CDR3 reads CASSQFRDIPRLGFKQYF. CDR3 nucleotide sequence: TGCGCCAGCAGCCAGTTTAGGGACATCCCTCGCCTGGGGTTCAAGCAGTACTTC.